This T cell receptor beta chain was captured by sequencing in a study of cytomegalovirus exposure and HLA in healthy donors. About the study: Membership in the Caucasian-associated ancestry cluster was found for around 81% of approximately 400 genotyped donors.

Points from the study as a whole: Reportedly, fewer N-insertions than the approximately 690-donor mean appeared in an Asian-associated ancestry cluster in a later analysis. Earlier results showed most TCR beta V segments being productive about 87% or about 30% of the time. The listing of 150 or so TCR beta chains classed them as cytomegalovirus-associated.

The PCR used 60 Vbeta and 13 Jbeta primers. Data came from immunoSEQ multiplex PCR; TCRdb stores just in-frame clones and leaves some out. The table lists around 130,000 clones, roughly 77% of them singletons. On this clone itself: Its antigen is not known.

Per the germline V gene, CDR1 is SGHAT and CDR2 is FQNNGV. This CDR3 has 12 amino acids. The ends were cut back, 5 bases at V and 7 bases at J, with 9 bases in the middle. The sample consisted of PBMCs. This TCR was recovered from a man aged 25 to 40 in good health and CMV-seronegative. The chain joins TRBV11-2 to TRBJ1-5; D gene uncertain. CDR3 sequence: CASSHSGQPQHF. The CDR3 DNA reads TGTGCCAGCAGCCACTCCGGGCAGCCCCAGCATTTT. Variable domain in full (rest from reference TRBV11-2 and TRBJ1-5): EAGVAQSPRYKIIEKRQSVAFWCNPISGHATLYWYQQILGQGPKLLIQFQNNGVVDDSQLPKDRFSAERLKGVDSTLKIQPAKLEDSAVYLCASSHSGQPQHFGDGTRLSIL.